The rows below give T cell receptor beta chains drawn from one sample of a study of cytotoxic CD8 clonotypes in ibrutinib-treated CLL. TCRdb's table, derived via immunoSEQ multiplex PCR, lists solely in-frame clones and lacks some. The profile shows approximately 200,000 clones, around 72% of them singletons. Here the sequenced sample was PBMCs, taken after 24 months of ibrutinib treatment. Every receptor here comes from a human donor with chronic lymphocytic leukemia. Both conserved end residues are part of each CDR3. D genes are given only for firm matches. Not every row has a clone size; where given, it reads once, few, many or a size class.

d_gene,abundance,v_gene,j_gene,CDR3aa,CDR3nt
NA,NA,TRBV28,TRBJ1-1,CASLPATGAYTEAFF,TGTGCCAGCTTACCCGCGACGGGGGCTTACACTGAAGCTTTCTTT
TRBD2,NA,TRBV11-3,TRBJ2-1,CASSLHGLAGPPGEQFF,TGTGCCAGCAGCTTGCATGGGTTAGCGGGACCCCCTGGGGAGCAGTTCTTC
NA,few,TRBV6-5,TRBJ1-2,CASSPPGRVSGYTF,TGTGCCAGCAGTCCCCCGGGGCGGGTATCTGGCTACACCTTC
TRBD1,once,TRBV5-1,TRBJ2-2,CASSSVRGQGEKGELFF,TGCGCCAGCAGCTCCGTCCGTGGACAGGGGGAAAAGGGGGAGCTGTTTTTT
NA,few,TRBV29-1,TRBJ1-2,CSVEPTGTDAYTF,TGCAGCGTTGAGCCAACCGGGACGGACGCCTACACCTTC
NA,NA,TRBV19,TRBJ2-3,CASSIEQQGTQYF,TGTGCCAGTAGTATAGAACAACAGGGCACGCAGTATTTT
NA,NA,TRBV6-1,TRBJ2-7,CASTGPSSYEQYF,TGTGCCAGCACGGGACCCTCCTCCTACGAGCAGTACTTC
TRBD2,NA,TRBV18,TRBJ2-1,CASSQGLVSYNEQFF,TGTGCCAGCTCACAAGGACTAGTTTCCTACAATGAGCAGTTCTTC
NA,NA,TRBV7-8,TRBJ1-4,CASSPITGKNEKLFF,TGTGCCAGCAGCCCCATTACAGGAAAAAATGAAAAACTGTTTTTT
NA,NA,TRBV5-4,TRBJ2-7,CASSIDGVPYEQYF,TGTGCCAGCAGCATTGACGGAGTCCCCTACGAGCAGTACTTC
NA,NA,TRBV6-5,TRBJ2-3,CASSGWDTDTQYF,TGTGCCAGCAGTGGTTGGGACACAGATACGCAGTATTTT
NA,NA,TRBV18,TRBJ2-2,CASSPSGKGNTGELFF,TGTGCCAGCTCACCCTCGGGAAAGGGGAACACCGGGGAGCTGTTTTTT
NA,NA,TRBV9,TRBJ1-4,CASSAPPSTNEKLFF,TGTGCCAGCAGCGCCCCACCCTCAACTAATGAAAAACTGTTTTTT
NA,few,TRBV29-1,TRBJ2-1,CSVRSRDEQFF,TGCAGCGTCAGATCACGGGATGAGCAGTTCTTC
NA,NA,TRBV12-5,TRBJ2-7,CASGPGSHREQYF,TGTGCTAGTGGTCCCGGGTCCCACCGGGAGCAGTACTTC
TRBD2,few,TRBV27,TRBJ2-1,CASSLYGGSSYNEQFF,TGTGCCAGCAGTTTATATGGCGGGAGCTCCTACAATGAGCAGTTCTTC
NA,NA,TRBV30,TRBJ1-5,CAWSWGAVGPQHF,TGTGCCTGGAGTTGGGGGGCTGTCGGGCCCCAGCATTTT
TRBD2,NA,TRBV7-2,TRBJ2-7,CASSASGSSYEQYF,TGTGCCAGCAGCGCTAGCGGTAGCTCCTACGAGCAGTACTTC
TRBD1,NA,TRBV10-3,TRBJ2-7,CAISVGQDVYEQYF,TGTGCCATCAGTGTCGGACAGGACGTCTACGAGCAGTACTTC
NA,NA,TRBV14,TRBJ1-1,CASSPTGFIEAFF,TGTGCCAGCAGCCCTACAGGGTTCATTGAAGCTTTCTTT
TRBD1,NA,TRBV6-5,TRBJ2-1,CASRGPGGYNEQFF,TGTGCCAGCAGGGGACCAGGGGGCTACAATGAGCAGTTCTTC
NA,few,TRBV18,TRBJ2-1,CASSPPSPQGPFF,TGTGCCAGCTCACCACCCTCCCCACAGGGTCCGTTCTTC
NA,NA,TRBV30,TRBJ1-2,CAWSVSPGSTF,TGTGCCTGGAGTGTTAGTCCAGGGTCAACCTTC
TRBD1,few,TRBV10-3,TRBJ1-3,CAISAQGAFGNTIYF,TGTGCCATCAGTGCTCAGGGGGCGTTTGGAAACACCATATATTTT
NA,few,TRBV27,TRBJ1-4,CASRSVAATNEKLFF,TGTGCCAGCAGATCCGTAGCGGCAACTAATGAAAAACTGTTTTTT
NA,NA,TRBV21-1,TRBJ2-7,CASSKFGTGGASNYEQYF,TGTGCCAGCAGCAAATTCGGGACAGGGGGCGCCAGTAACTACGAGCAGTACTTC
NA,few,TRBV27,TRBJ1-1,CASSITPGLLNTEAFF,TGTGCCAGCAGTATCACGCCAGGGCTCCTGAACACTGAAGCTTTCTTT
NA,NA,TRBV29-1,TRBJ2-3,CSVGTSTDTQYF,TGCAGCGTGGGGACTAGCACAGATACGCAGTATTTT
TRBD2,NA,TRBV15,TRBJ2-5,CATSRDRSSGRGLETQYF,TGTGCCACCAGCAGAGATCGGTCTAGCGGGAGGGGTTTAGAGACCCAGTACTTC
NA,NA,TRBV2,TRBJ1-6,CASSPRQPNNSPLHF,TGTGCCAGCAGTCCGAGACAGCCAAACAATTCACCCCTCCACTTT
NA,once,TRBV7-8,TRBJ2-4,CASSLGFSGTKNIQYF,TGTGCCAGCAGCTTAGGGTTTTCAGGTACCAAAAACATTCAGTACTTC
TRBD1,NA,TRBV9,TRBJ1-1,CASSATGFMNTEAFF,TGTGCCAGCAGCGCGACAGGGTTTATGAACACTGAAGCTTTCTTT
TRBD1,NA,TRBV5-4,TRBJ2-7,CASSPWTGGPYEQYF,TGTGCCAGCAGCCCATGGACAGGGGGTCCCTACGAGCAGTACTTC
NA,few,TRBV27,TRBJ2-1,CASSLDRNSYNEQFF,TGTGCCAGCAGTTTAGACCGAAACTCCTACAATGAGCAGTTCTTC
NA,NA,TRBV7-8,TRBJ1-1,CASSLANGQSDTEAFF,TGTGCCAGCAGCTTAGCTAACGGGCAGTCTGACACTGAAGCTTTCTTT
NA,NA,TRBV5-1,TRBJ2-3,CASSLTGSTDTQYF,TGCGCCAGCAGCTTAACGGGAAGCACAGATACGCAGTATTTT
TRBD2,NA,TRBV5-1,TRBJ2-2,CASKISGSAGELFF,TGCGCCAGTAAGATTAGCGGGAGTGCCGGGGAGCTGTTTTTT
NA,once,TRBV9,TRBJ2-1,CASSGTLVSSYNEQFF,TGTGCCAGCAGCGGAACCCTAGTAAGTTCCTACAATGAGCAGTTCTTC
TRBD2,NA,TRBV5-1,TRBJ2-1,CASSLVVSGRSNEQFF,TGCGCCAGCAGCTTGGTCGTTAGCGGGAGGAGTAATGAGCAGTTCTTC
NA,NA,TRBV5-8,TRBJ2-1,CASSPDYNEQFF,TGTGCCAGCAGCCCGGACTACAATGAGCAGTTCTTC
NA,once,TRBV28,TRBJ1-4,CASSPPNTLIEKLFF,TGTGCCAGCAGTCCGCCGAATACCCTTATTGAAAAACTGTTTTTT
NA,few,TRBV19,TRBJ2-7,CASRKDRDYYEQYF,TGTGCCAGTAGAAAGGACAGGGACTACTACGAGCAGTACTTC
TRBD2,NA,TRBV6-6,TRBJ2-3,CASRLAASTDTQYF,TGTGCCAGCAGACTAGCGGCTAGCACAGATACGCAGTATTTT
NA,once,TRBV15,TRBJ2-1,CATSRGGFDEQFF,TGTGCCACCAGCAGAGGGGGCTTCGATGAGCAGTTCTTC
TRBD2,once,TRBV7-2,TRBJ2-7,CASSPGLAGISEQYF,TGTGCCAGCAGCCCGGGACTAGCGGGTATCTCCGAGCAGTACTTC
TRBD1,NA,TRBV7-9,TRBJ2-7,CASSSGQQPIYEQYF,TGTGCCAGCAGCTCGGGACAGCAGCCCATTTACGAGCAGTACTTC
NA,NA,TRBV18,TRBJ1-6,CASSPTWAGSPLHF,TGTGCCAGCTCACCCACCTGGGCGGGTTCACCCCTCCACTTT
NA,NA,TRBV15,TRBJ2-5,CATSPYGSSETQYF,TGTGCCACCAGCCCCTACGGGAGTTCAGAGACCCAGTACTTC
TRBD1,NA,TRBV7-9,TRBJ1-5,CASSLLTGGSSVEQPQHF,TGTGCCAGCAGCTTATTGACAGGGGGGAGTTCCGTGGAGCAGCCCCAGCATTTT
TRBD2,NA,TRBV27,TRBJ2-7,CASSPNRLAGVAYEQYF,TGTGCCAGCAGTCCTAACCGACTAGCGGGCGTTGCCTACGAGCAGTACTTC
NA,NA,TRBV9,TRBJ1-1,CASTDDRFNTEAFF,TGTGCCAGCACCGACGACAGATTTAACACTGAAGCTTTCTTT
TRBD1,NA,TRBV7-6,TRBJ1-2,CASSPGQHYGYTF,TGTGCCAGCAGCCCGGGACAGCACTATGGCTACACCTTC
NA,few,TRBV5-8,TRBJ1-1,CASSQWENTEAFF,TGTGCCAGCAGCCAGTGGGAGAACACTGAAGCTTTCTTT
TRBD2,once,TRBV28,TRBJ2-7,CASSLLRVSGSDEQYF,TGTGCCAGCAGTTTACTTCGGGTCAGCGGGAGTGACGAGCAGTACTTC
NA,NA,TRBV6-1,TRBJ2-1,CASSSRDYNEQFF,TGTGCCAGCAGTAGCCGGGACTACAATGAGCAGTTCTTC
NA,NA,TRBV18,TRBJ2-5,CASSSGSGSETQYF,TGTGCCAGCTCTTCAGGGTCAGGATCGGAGACCCAGTACTTC
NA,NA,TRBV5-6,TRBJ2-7,CASSSGVFSYEQYF,TGTGCCAGCAGCTCAGGGGTTTTCTCCTACGAGCAGTACTTC
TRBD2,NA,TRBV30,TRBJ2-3,CAWRVRLAGTDTQYF,TGTGCCTGGAGGGTGAGACTAGCGGGGACAGATACGCAGTATTTT